Presented here are 25 T cell receptor beta chains from one specimen sequenced in a study of T cell changes during pregnancy in multiple sclerosis. Repertoires were generated with immunoSEQ multiplex PCR, while TCRdb's copy carries only in-frame clones and drops some. Of about 83,000 clones listed, about 90% are singletons. Sample: PBMCs, taken in the first trimester of pregnancy. All receptors derive from a female donor in good health, serving as a control in a pregnancy study. Some clones in this sample may be carry-over from other donors' samples.

The rearrangement links TRBV28 to TRBJ1-1; no definite D call. V dropped 2 bases and J dropped 4 bases, with 14 bases sitting between them. Germline CDR1 reads MDHEN; CDR2 reads SYDVKM. CDR3 length equals 15 residues. The CDR3, as DNA: TGTGCCAGCAGTTTACGCAGTGCCGGGATCACTGAAGCTTTCTTT. Its protein is CASSLRSAGITEAFF.

This rearrangement joins TRBV6-5 to TRBJ2-3; TRBD2 aligns across 8 bases. The germline V gene encodes CDR1 MNHEY and CDR2 SVGAGI. This CDR3 spans 15 amino acids. V gave up 0 bases and J gave up 9 bases; unmatched junction bases: 8. CDR3 sequence (DNA): TGTGCCAGCAGTTACTCAGGCCTAGCGGGTGGAACGCAGTATTTT. This codes for CASSYSGLAGGTQYF.

V is TRBV27 and J is TRBJ1-6; D might be TRBD1 (6 bases). Looked up from germline, CDR1 is MNHEY and CDR2 is SMNVEV (reference sequence). V was pared by 7 bases and J by 7 bases, with 11 bases between. There are 13 residues in the CDR3. CDR3 protein: CASMFQGNSPLHF. CDR3 nucleotides: TGTGCCAGCATGTTCCAGGGGAATTCACCCCTCCACTTT.

The V and J genes are TRBV28 and TRBJ1-5; 7 bases are shared with TRBD1. The CDR3 spans 15 residues. Per the germline V gene, CDR1 is MDHEN and CDR2 is SYDVKM. Trimming cost V 6 bases and J 0 bases; bases outside gene matches: 5. The CDR3 DNA reads TGTGCCAGCAGATCGACAGGGAGTAGCAATCAGCCCCAGCATTTT. Translating gives CASRSTGSSNQPQHF.

This clone appeared once. This chain links TRBV29-1 with TRBJ2-5; the D gene is possibly TRBD2 (6 bases). CDR3 size: 13 residues. Trimming took 7 bases from V and 1 from J, leaving 13 bases between them. Germline assignment: CDR1 SQVTM and CDR2 ANQGSEA. The CDR3 spells CSANPGLQETQYF. CDR3 in DNA: TGCAGCGCCAATCCGGGACTCCAAGAGACCCAGTACTTC.

The chain combines TRBV15 with TRBJ2-3; 7 bases map to TRBD2. V trimming: 2 bases; J trimming: 5 bases; junction bases outside the gene matches: 13. Per the germline V gene, CDR1 is LNHNV and CDR2 is YYDKDF (reference sequence). The CDR3 totals 17 residues. The CDR3 DNA follows: TGTGCCACCAGCAGATCCGAGCGGGAACCCGCTGTAGATACGCAGTATTTT. It encodes CATSRSEREPAVDTQYF.

The rearrangement uses TRBV28 and TRBJ1-5; 8 nucleotides align to TRBD1. The germline CDR1 and CDR2 sequences are MDHEN and SYDVKM. The CDR3 contains 14 residues. After removal of 4 bases from V and 1 base from J, the junction contained 0 bases not matched to a gene. CDR3 residues: CASSYRGSNQPQHF. The CDR3 DNA sequence: TGTGCCAGCAGTTACAGGGGGAGCAATCAGCCCCAGCATTTT.

Only one count was recorded for this clone. The junction and the germline gene differ at one end; a read error may be behind it. This chain joins TRBV28 and TRBJ2-1; D is possibly TRBD2 (6 bases). The CDR3 totals 15 residues. The V gene's germline CDR1 is MDHEN and CDR2 SYDVKM. This CDR3 reads CASRLWGGTDNEQFF. The CDR3 DNA is TGTGCCAGCAGATTATGGGGCGGGACTGACAATGAGCAGTTCTTC.

This rearrangement joins TRBV5-4 to TRBJ2-7, with 7 bases matching TRBD1. In germline, CDR1 is SGHNT, CDR2 YYREEE (reference sequence). This CDR3 is built from 14 residues. The trim removed 3 bases at V and 6 bases at J, leaving 9 bases unmatched. In nucleotides, the CDR3 is TGTGCCAGCAGCTCCCGACAGGGCGGCGCCGAGCAGTACTTC. Protein product: CASSSRQGGAEQYF.

The chain employs TRBV6-6 and TRBJ1-2; 9 bases fit TRBD1. The J segment lost 5 bases and the V segment lost 5 bases, leaving 6 bases of the junction unmatched. The CDR3 sequence is 14 residues long. Germline V gives CDR1 MNHNY, CDR2 SVGAGI (reference sequence). The CDR3 loop reads CASSGKQGAYGYTF. The CDR3 region has the DNA TGTGCCAGCAGTGGAAAACAGGGGGCATATGGCTACACCTTC.

The CDR3 protein is CSGGDGGYNEQFF. The CDR3 bases are TGCAGCGGCGGGGACGGGGGCTACAATGAGCAGTTCTTC. This chain links TRBV29-1 with TRBJ2-1, with TRBD2 as a possible D gene (6 bases). CDR1 is SQVTM and CDR2 is ANQGSEA in the germline V gene. The CDR3 consists of 13 residues. V lost 7 bases, J lost 3 bases, and 13 bases lay in between.

The chain joins TRBV28 to TRBJ2-4; 8 bases map to TRBD1. V dropped 3 bases and J dropped 5; count of bases not matched to a gene: 6. Germline CDR1 reads MDHEN; CDR2 reads SYDVKM. CDR3 length: 15 residues. The CDR3 protein is CASSLPGQAENIQYF. CDR3 DNA sequence: TGTGCCAGCAGTTTGCCGGGACAGGCAGAAAACATTCAGTACTTC.

The chain uses TRBV29-1 and TRBJ2-5, with D tentatively TRBD2 (5 bases). Trimming left V 1 base short and J 0 bases short, with 12 bases between. The CDR3 contains 15 residues. Germline values: CDR1 SQVTM, CDR2 ANQGSEA. The CDR3 is CSVEGGFGYQETQYF. The DNA for the CDR3 is TGCAGCGTTGAAGGAGGGTTTGGGTACCAAGAGACCCAGTACTTC. The full variable domain, completed using reference TRBV29-1 and TRBJ2-5, is SAVISQKPSRDICQRGTSLTIQCQVDSQVTMMFWYRQQPGQSLTLIATANQGSEATYESGFVIDKFPISRPNLTFSTLTVSNMSPEDSSIYLCSVEGGFGYQETQYFGPGTRLLVL.

The chain couples TRBV6-6 to TRBJ1-5, with D possibly matching TRBD1 (5 bases). The CDR3 covers 14 residues. Deletions cut 8 bases from V and 6 bases from J, with 17 bases between. CDR1 MNHNY and CDR2 SVGAGI come from the germline V gene (reference sequence). The CDR3 DNA sequence: TGTGCCAGCCTTTTGGGGGGGGAGGGTCAGCCCCAGCATTTT. As protein: CASLLGGEGQPQHF.

The chain uses TRBV28 and TRBJ1-4, with a tentative D call TRBD1 (5 bases). Between the trimmed V and J ends, which lost 6 bases and 3 bases, there was a span of 14 bases. Germline values: CDR1 MDHEN, CDR2 SYDVKM. This CDR3 has 15 amino acids. The CDR3 region has the DNA TGTGCCAGCAGCCTAGACAGTAGTGCTAATGAAAAACTGTTTTTT. Residues: CASSLDSSANEKLFF.

The chain combines TRBV28 with TRBJ1-2, with D perhaps TRBD1 (6 bases). Trimming removed 8 bases at V and 4 bases at J, with 17 bases between. In germline, CDR1 is MDHEN, CDR2 SYDVKM. The CDR3 consists of 14 residues. CDR3 bases: TGTGCCAGCTGGGGGCGAGGGGGTAGCTATGGCTACACCTTC. Encoded protein: CASWGRGGSYGYTF.

The chain carries TRBV5-1 and TRBJ1-3; D call uncertain. The V end lost 8 bases, the J end lost 0 bases, and 9 bases lay between the germline ends. There are 13 residues in the CDR3. Germline lookup yields CDR1 SGHRS and CDR2 YFSETQ. CDR3 in amino acids: CASRVSSGNTIYF. The CDR3 nucleotides read TGCGCCAGTCGGGTCAGCTCTGGAAACACCATATATTTT.

The V gene is TRBV11-2, the J gene TRBJ1-1, with TRBD1 matching 8 bases. With V trimmed by 7 bases and J by 5 bases, 15 bases remained unmatched. CDR1 SGHAT and CDR2 FQNNGV come from the germline V gene. The CDR3 is 16 amino acids. The CDR3 nucleotides are TGTGCCAGCACAGGCGAGAGGACAGGGAGAGCAACTGAAGCTTTCTTT. It yields the protein CASTGERTGRATEAFF.

The rearrangement uses TRBV4-1 and TRBJ1-1; D is unclear. This CDR3 has 13 residues. CDR1 MGHRA and CDR2 YSYEKL come from the germline V gene. V was trimmed by 0 bases and J by 8 bases, leaving 10 bases between them. The CDR3 region is CASSQDRRQEAFF. In nucleotides, the CDR3 is TGCGCCAGCAGCCAAGATCGGAGGCAGGAAGCTTTCTTT.

The chain couples TRBV19 to TRBJ2-5; no firm D call. Germline CDR1 and CDR2: LNHDA and SQIVND (reference sequence). Trimming pared 1 base from V and 5 bases from J, leaving 17 bases between. The CDR3 contains 16 residues. The CDR3 DNA reads TGTGCCAGTAGTATAGGAGTAGGTACCAAGGAGGAGACCCAGTACTTC. Translation gives CASSIGVGTKEETQYF.

The gene calls are TRBV5-6 and TRBJ1-2; D perhaps matches TRBD1 (5 bases). CDR1 is SGHDT, CDR2 YYEEEE, per germline. With 6 bases removed from V and 1 base from J, the gap between germline ends came to 13 bases. This CDR3 spans 14 amino acids. CDR3 in amino acids: CASNWGDGNYGYTF. Here the CDR3 DNA reads TGTGCCAGCAATTGGGGGGATGGTAACTATGGCTACACCTTC. Complete variable domain (other parts from reference TRBV5-6 and TRBJ1-2): DAGVTQSPTHLIKTRGQQVTLRCSPKSGHDTVSWYQQALGQGPQFIFQYYEEEERQRGNFPDRFSGHQFPNYSSELNVNALLLGDSALYLCASNWGDGNYGYTFGSGTRLTVV.

This clone was seen a single time. The chain links TRBV7-9 to TRBJ2-5; weak D call: TRBD1 (5 bases). Trimming took off 4 bases at V and 5 bases at J, with 23 bases between the two ends. The CDR3 runs to 17 residues. Germline V CDR1 and CDR2: SEHNR, FQNEAQ (reference sequence). CDR3 region: CASSSTWQRKGPETQYF. DNA of the CDR3: TGTGCCAGCAGCTCCACTTGGCAGAGAAAGGGGCCGGAGACCCAGTACTTC.

This chain links TRBV4-1 with TRBJ2-2; possible D gene TRBD1, 5 bases. The CDR3 covers 14 residues. Germline V lookup: CDR1 MGHRA, CDR2 YSYEKL. Trimming stripped 3 bases from V and 4 bases from J, with 9 bases between. The DNA for the CDR3 is TGCGCCAGCAGCCATGAAGACAGCACCGGGGAGCTGTTTTTT. Its protein product is CASSHEDSTGELFF.

V and J are TRBV6-5 and TRBJ2-1; 9 bases align to TRBD2. The junction had 13 bases not matched to a gene; V was cut back by 4 bases and J by 9 bases. The CDR3 runs 16 residues. The germline V gene encodes CDR1 MNHEY and CDR2 SVGAGI. The CDR3 bases are TGTGCCAGCAGTTGGGTAGGGGCGGGGGGGCCAGGTGAGCAGTTCTTC. Amino acid sequence: CASSWVGAGGPGEQFF.

The count of this clone is one. The rearrangement links TRBV5-1 to TRBJ2-7, with D possibly being TRBD1 (5 bases). Germline V gene data show CDR1 as SGHRS and CDR2 as YFSETQ. Between the trimmed V and J ends, which lost 4 bases and 6 bases, there was a span of 11 bases. The CDR3 is 12 residues long. The CDR3 spells CASSQPRGEQYF. The DNA for the CDR3 is TGCGCCAGCAGCCAACCAAGGGGCGAGCAGTACTTC.